Below, 12 T cell receptor beta chains from the same sample are listed, as sequenced in a study of CD8 T cells in ankylosing spondylitis. TCRdb re-analysed the 5' RACE reads in MiXCR, keeping a single row per CDR3 protein. The data show about 36,000 distinct CDR3 sequences, with 5.5% to 7.5% seen just once and over 9.5% held by the top ten. The sequencing sample was made of blood, either unsorted or a sorted T cell fraction (not recorded which). The receptors were sampled from a male donor with ankylosing spondylitis or in good health (not recorded which).

This clonotype has at least ten counts. The V and J genes are TRBV21-1 and TRBJ2-7; TRBD2 is the table's D call, not checked against the DNA. TRBV21-1 counts as a pseudogene. This CDR3 spans 14 amino acids. In DNA, the CDR3 is TGTGCCAGCTGTGGAGCGGGGTGGTCCTACGAGCAGTACTTC. Residues: CASCGAGWSYEQYF.

This clonotype was seen many times. The chain joins TRBV6-4 to TRBJ2-2; D remains unclear. The germline V gene has CDR1 MRHNA and CDR2 SNTAGT. V shed 5 bases and J shed 1 base, with 8 bases lying between them. The CDR3 extends over 14 amino acids. This CDR3 is CASSNYLNTGELFF. In nucleotides, the CDR3 is TGTGCCAGCAGTAATTATCTGAACACCGGGGAGCTGTTTTTT.

This clonotype was found a few times. The chain uses TRBV7-9 and TRBJ1-4; no clear D. The CDR3 sequence is 13 residues long. Trimming removed 3 bases at V and 7 bases at J, with 9 bases between. Germline values: CDR1 SEHNR, CDR2 FQNEAQ (reference sequence). In DNA, the CDR3 is TGTGCCAGCAGCTTGGGGTTTGCTGAAAAACTGTTTTTT. Amino acids: CASSLGFAEKLFF.

This clonotype has ten or more counts. This chain uses TRBV5-1 with TRBJ1-1; D possibly corresponds to TRBD1 (6 bases). Germline V gives CDR1 SGHRS, CDR2 YFSETQ. The CDR3 sequence is 14 residues long. V lost 0 bases to trimming and J lost 5 bases, with 11 bases between them. This CDR3 is CASSLGAQGTEAFF. The CDR3 coding sequence is TGCGCCAGCAGCTTGGGGGCGCAGGGGACTGAAGCTTTCTTT.

There are many counts of this clonotype. The chain is built from TRBV29-1 and TRBJ2-1, with TRBD2 identical over 11 bases. The V segment lost 7 bases and the J segment 4 bases; nucleotides outside the gene matches: 3. The CDR3 consists of 13 residues. CDR1 is SQVTM, CDR2 ANQGSEA, per germline. The CDR3 nucleotides are TGCAGCGGCGGGACTAGCGGTTACAATGAGCAGTTCTTC. It specifies CSGGTSGYNEQFF.

The table lists this clonotype with many counts. The chain has TRBV28 and TRBJ1-2, with TRBD1 as a possible D gene (6 bases). The CDR3 runs to 13 residues. Germline V gene lookup returns CDR1 MDHEN and CDR2 SYDVKM. The V gene lost 5 bases and the J gene lost 5 bases, with 12 bases spanning the gap. DNA for the CDR3: TGTGCCAGCAGTAACGCAGGGGAATATGGCTACACCTTC. Amino acid sequence: CASSNAGEYGYTF.

This clonotype was seen at least ten times. This chain connects TRBV12-3 or TRBV12-4 to TRBJ2-7, with TRBD2 matching 10 bases. The junction had 15 bases not matched to a gene; V was cut back by 6 bases and J by 4 bases. The CDR3 consists of 17 residues. The CDR3: CASSKGTASGRGYEQYF. CDR3 in DNA: TGTGCCAGCAGCAAGGGAACGGCTAGCGGGAGAGGGTACGAGCAGTACTTC.

This clonotype came up many times. V is TRBV4-3 and J is TRBJ1-5; D not certain. V was pared by 0 bases and J by 6 bases, with 6 bases between. The length of the CDR3 is 13 residues. CDR1 is LGHNA and CDR2 is YSLEER in the germline V gene. The CDR3 is CASSQDEVQPQHF. Here the CDR3 DNA reads TGCGCCAGCAGCCAAGATGAGGTTCAGCCCCAGCATTTT.

This clonotype occurred many times. This chain connects TRBV12-3 or TRBV12-4 to TRBJ2-1, with D unclear. Between the trimmed V and J ends, which lost 1 base and 0 bases, there was a span of 13 bases. The CDR3 sequence is 17 residues long. Here the CDR3 DNA reads TGTGCCAGCAGTTTAGAGATAGCCTCGAGCTCCTACAATGAGCAGTTCTTC. As protein: CASSLEIASSSYNEQFF.

This clonotype was counted many times. The chain employs TRBV5-1 and TRBJ2-3, with D possibly being TRBD1 (5 bases). The germline V gene has CDR1 SGHRS and CDR2 YFSETQ. The CDR3 loop spans 14 amino acids. V lost 0 bases to trimming and J lost 3 bases, with 8 bases between them. CDR3: CASSLDQGTDTQYF. In DNA form, the CDR3 reads TGCGCCAGCAGCTTGGATCAGGGAACAGATACGCAGTATTTT. The full variable domain, in which reference TRBV5-1 and TRBJ2-3 provide the parts outside the CDR3, is KAGVTQTPRYLIKTRGQQVTLSCSPISGHRSVSWYQQTPGQGLQFLFEYFSETQRNKGNFPGRFSGRQFSNSRSEMNVSTLELGDSALYLCASSLDQGTDTQYFGPGTRLTVL.

This clonotype came up many times. V and J are TRBV5-1 and TRBJ2-5; 14 bases are a match to TRBD2. The CDR3 covers 14 residues. The trim removed 7 bases at V and 2 bases at J, leaving 1 base unmatched. Germline V gene sequence: CDR1 SGHRS, CDR2 YFSETQ. The CDR3 spells CASGTSGGQETQYF. CDR3 sequence (DNA): TGCGCCAGCGGGACTAGCGGGGGACAAGAGACCCAGTACTTC.

This clonotype was counted many times. The chain links TRBV20-1 to TRBJ2-3, with 11 bases fitting TRBD2. The CDR3 consists of 14 residues. Germline V gene sequence: CDR1 DFQATT, CDR2 SNEGSKA (reference sequence). V shed 4 bases, J shed 4 bases, and the junction held 4 bases outside the gene matches. CDR3 in amino acids: CSAILAGVADTQYF. The CDR3 region has the DNA TGCAGTGCTATACTAGCGGGAGTAGCAGATACGCAGTATTTT.